The rows below give T cell receptor beta chains drawn from one sample of a study of T-cell memory formation after mild COVID-19. TCRdb re-called the 5' RACE reads with MiXCR, one entry per CDR3 protein. The profile shows under 70,000 distinct CDR3 sequences, 9.3% of them singletons. The sequenced sample consisted of PBMCs or a T cell subset sorted from them (not recorded which). The source of these receptors is a man aged 18 to 29 who had mild COVID-19 (a few samples of this study predate the infection). Cell type and time point are not known. The CDR3 runs from the conserved cysteine through the conserved F or W. A D gene is named only where the DNA matches it firmly. The size of a clone is reported for some rows only, either as once, few or many, or as a class for expanded clones.

abundance,d_gene,v_gene,j_gene,CDR3aa,CDR3nt
NA,NA,TRBV7-2,TRBJ2-3,CASSLYRSTQYF,TGTGCCAGCAGCTTATACAGAAGTACGCAGTATTTT
few,TRBD2,TRBV27,TRBJ2-5,CASSLASGGLETQYF,TGTGCCAGCAGTTTAGCTAGCGGGGGACTGGAGACCCAGTACTTC
NA,NA,TRBV18,TRBJ2-1,CASSPPGNNEQFF,TGTGCCAGCTCACCACCGGGGAACAATGAGCAGTTCTTC
many,NA,TRBV6-5,TRBJ2-3,CASIGWGTDTQYF,TGTGCCAGCATCGGGTGGGGCACAGATACGCAGTATTTT
NA,NA,TRBV2,TRBJ2-1,CASGYNPYNEQFF,TGTGCCAGCGGTTATAACCCCTACAATGAGCAGTTCTTC
many,NA,TRBV5-1,TRBJ2-5,CASSPDRQEETQYF,TGCGCCAGCAGCCCAGACCGACAAGAAGAGACCCAGTACTTC
many,NA,TRBV7-3,TRBJ2-2,CASSSHKDTGELFF,TGTGCCAGCAGTTCCCATAAGGACACCGGGGAGCTGTTTTTT
NA,NA,TRBV19,TRBJ1-1,CASSSGKNTEAFF,TGTGCCAGTAGTTCCGGGAAGAACACTGAAGCTTTCTTT
few,NA,TRBV7-6,TRBJ2-2,CASSLGVGSGELFF,TGTGCCAGCAGCTTAGGAGTCGGGAGCGGGGAGCTGTTTTTT
few,TRBD1,TRBV12-3/TRBV12-4,TRBJ1-5,CASSFQGGSQPQHF,TGTGCCAGCAGTTTTCAAGGGGGCAGTCAGCCCCAGCATTTT
NA,NA,TRBV10-3,TRBJ2-7,CAISEAGGQTYEQYF,TGTGCCATCAGTGAGGCCGGAGGCCAAACCTACGAGCAGTACTTC
NA,NA,TRBV9,TRBJ1-1,CASSRQHQMNTEAFF,TGTGCCAGCAGTCGACAGCACCAGATGAACACTGAAGCTTTCTTT
few,NA,TRBV6-6,TRBJ2-7,CASSYPGGQTYEQYF,TGTGCCAGCAGTTACCCTGGGGGGCAGACCTACGAGCAGTACTTC
many,NA,TRBV11-2,TRBJ1-1,CASSLYGGSTEAFF,TGTGCCAGCAGCTTATACGGGGGTAGCACTGAAGCTTTCTTT
few,NA,TRBV7-9,TRBJ1-1,CASSFAGTEAFF,TGTGCCAGCAGCTTCGCGGGGACTGAAGCTTTCTTT
medium-sized,NA,TRBV4-3,TRBJ1-2,CASSQDYGGGGYGYTF,TGCGCCAGCAGCCAAGATTACGGGGGCGGAGGCTATGGCTACACCTTC
few,NA,TRBV3-1,TRBJ2-3,CASSQDHGVTQYF,TGTGCCAGCAGCCAAGATCACGGTGTTACGCAGTATTTT
few,TRBD1,TRBV29-1,TRBJ1-5,CSGVTGANQPQHF,TGCAGCGGGGTGACAGGGGCCAATCAGCCCCAGCATTTT
NA,NA,TRBV14,TRBJ2-1,CASSQVGGGLSEQFF,TGTGCCAGCAGCCAAGTTGGCGGGGGCCTTTCTGAGCAGTTCTTC
NA,NA,TRBV4-3,TRBJ2-2,CASSQGPSGELFF,TGCGCCAGCAGCCAAGGCCCCTCCGGGGAGCTGTTTTTT